These 10 T cell receptor beta chains were all obtained from the same sample, sequenced in a study of blood T cell repertoires in COVID-19. Produced via immunoSEQ multiplex PCR; TCRdb's table is partial and in-frame only. The sample has 50,000 to 70,000 clones, around 87% seen once. Sequencing input: peripheral blood. These receptor sequences come from a man in his 60s with active or convalescent COVID-19.

This clone was seen a single time. The chain is built from TRBV15 and TRBJ1-3; D perhaps matches TRBD1 (5 bases). The ends were cut back, 6 bases at V and 0 bases at J, with 15 bases in the middle. Looked up from germline, CDR1 is LNHNV and CDR2 is YYDKDF (reference sequence). The CDR3 loop spans 16 amino acids. DNA of the CDR3: TGTGCCACCAGTAGGGGAAGGGGTCCCTCTGGAAACACCATATATTTT. As protein: CATSRGRGPSGNTIYF. The entire variable domain, with the rest obtained from reference TRBV15 and TRBJ1-3, is as follows: DAMVIQNPRYQVTQFGKPVTLSCSQTLNHNVMYWYQQKSSQAPKLLFHYYDKDFNNEADTPDNFQSRRPNTSFCFLDIRSPGLGDTAMYLCATSRGRGPSGNTIYFGEGSWLTVV.

The V call is TRBV1, the J call TRBJ1-1; whether TRBD1, the table's D call, matches the DNA was not checked. TRBV1 is assigned pseudogene status. The CDR3 extends over 15 amino acids. The chain's CDR3 is CTSSHGRQGDTEAFF. CDR3 nucleotides: TGCACCAGCAGCCATGGTCGTCAGGGTGACACTGAAGCTTTCTTT.

This sequence joins TRBV11-2 and TRBJ2-1; a possible D gene is TRBD1 (6 bases). The CDR3 sequence is 15 residues long. Germline-derived CDR1 and CDR2 are SGHAT and FQNNGV. V gave up 7 bases and J gave up 5 bases, with 18 bases separating them. CDR3 protein: CASIPGTFKDNEQFF. The CDR3 DNA is TGTGCCAGCATACCCGGGACATTTAAGGACAATGAGCAGTTCTTC.

V is TRBV6-1 and J is TRBJ1-2; perhaps TRBD1 as D (6 bases). The CDR3 contains 14 residues. The V end was cut by 1 base, the J end by 4 bases, with 10 bases between. Germline V gives CDR1 MNHNS, CDR2 SASEGT. The CDR3 here is CASSEDRAAYGYTF. The CDR3, as DNA: TGTGCCAGCAGTGAAGACAGGGCAGCCTATGGCTACACCTTC.

The V and J genes are TRBV5-4 and TRBJ2-3, with D perhaps matching TRBD2 (5 bases). CDR1 is SGHNT and CDR2 is YYREEE in the germline V gene (reference sequence). The CDR3 has 12 amino acids. V was pared by 0 bases and J by 11 bases, with 10 bases between. For the CDR3, the DNA is TGTGCCAGCAGCTTGGACGCGACTATGCAGTATTTT. The encoded protein is CASSLDATMQYF.

The rearrangement uses TRBV10-1 and TRBJ2-1; the match to TRBD2 covers 7 bases. V gave up 1 base and J gave up 4 bases; unmatched junction bases: 4. CDR1 and CDR2 (germline): WNHNN, SYGVQD (reference sequence). This CDR3 spans 15 amino acids. This chain's CDR3 is CASSELTGGYNEQFF. The CDR3 nucleotides read TGCGCCAGCAGTGAGTTGACCGGGGGGTACAATGAGCAGTTCTTC.

The chain uses TRBV6-5 and TRBJ1-2; unclear D gene. The CDR3 covers 12 residues. Trimming took off 8 bases at V and 0 bases at J, with 7 bases between the two ends. In germline, CDR1 is MNHEY, CDR2 SVGAGI. The CDR3 spells CASGGANYGYTF. CDR3 sequence (DNA): TGTGCCAGCGGCGGAGCTAACTATGGCTACACCTTC.

The gene calls are TRBV18 and TRBJ1-1; weak D call: TRBD1 (6 bases). CDR3 size: 13 residues. Germline V CDR1 and CDR2: KGHSH, LQKENI. V shed 5 bases and J shed 3 bases, with 10 bases lying between them. As DNA, the CDR3 is TGTGCCAGCTCATCCGACAGGTACACTGAAGCTTTCTTT. This gives the protein CASSSDRYTEAFF.

The table lists this clone with a few counts. V and J are TRBV7-2 and TRBJ2-2; D is possibly TRBD2 (6 bases). Trimming stripped 5 bases from V and 2 bases from J, with 15 bases between. CDR1 SGHTA and CDR2 FQGNSA come from the germline V gene. The CDR3 consists of 16 residues. CDR3 amino acids: CASSPRERANTGELFF. For the CDR3, the DNA is TGTGCCAGCAGCCCCCGGGAGCGGGCCAACACCGGGGAGCTGTTTTTT.

This sequence joins TRBV6-2 or TRBV6-3 and TRBJ1-1; no definite D call. Germline values: CDR1 MNHEY, CDR2 SVGEGT. This CDR3 region has 14 residues. The V end lost 1 base, the J end lost 1 base, and 7 bases lay between the germline ends. Here the CDR3 DNA reads TGTGCCAGCAGTTACTTGCCAGGGAACACTGAAGCTTTCTTT. This encodes CASSYLPGNTEAFF.